Following are 32 T cell receptor beta chains from one sample sequenced in a study of cytomegalovirus exposure and HLA in healthy donors. Measured with immunoSEQ multiplex PCR; TCRdb has only the in-frame clones, and not every one. The table has about 73,000 clones, 80% to 90% seen once. The sequenced material came from PBMCs. The receptors come from a woman under 30 in good health and CMV-seropositive.

V usage is TRBV18 and J usage is TRBJ2-7, with a weak D call TRBD2 (5 bases). The V gene lost 1 base and the J gene lost 4 bases, with 8 bases spanning the gap. Germline V gives CDR1 KGHSH, CDR2 LQKENI. This CDR3 spans 13 amino acids. DNA for the CDR3: TGTGCCAGCTCACCACGGCCGGGATACGAGCAGTACTTC. As protein: CASSPRPGYEQYF.

The CDR3 DNA follows: TGTGCCAGCAGCCCTCGACAGGGGGTCCACAATGAGCAGTTCTTC. Encoded protein: CASSPRQGVHNEQFF. The chain uses TRBV5-6 and TRBJ2-1, with 9 bases aligning to TRBD1. V was clipped by 4 bases and J by 5 bases; unmatched bases: 7. Germline V gene lookup returns CDR1 SGHDT and CDR2 YYEEEE. This CDR3 is 15 amino acids long.

The chain is built from TRBV9 and TRBJ2-6; 11 bases fit TRBD1. After removal of 4 bases from V and 1 base from J, the junction contained 16 bases not matched to a gene. Germline loops: CDR1 SGDLS, CDR2 YYNGEE. This CDR3 has 21 amino acids. DNA for the CDR3: TGTGCCAGCAGCCCCCACGCCGGGACAGGGGGGACTAGGTCTGGGGCCAACGTCCTGACTTTC. As protein: CASSPHAGTGGTRSGANVLTF. Looking up the rest from reference TRBV9 and TRBJ2-6 gives the full variable domain: DSGVTQTPKHLITATGQRVTLRCSPRSGDLSVYWYQQSLDQGLQFLIQYYNGEERAKGNILERFSAQQFPDLHSELNLSSLELGDSALYFCASSPHAGTGGTRSGANVLTFGAGSRLTVL.

CDR3 DNA: TGTGCCAGTAGTATAGAGCCCCGACAGATGGGACATAGCAATCAGCCCCAGCATTTT. Protein sequence: CASSIEPRQMGHSNQPQHF. The V and J genes are TRBV19 and TRBJ1-5, with D perhaps TRBD1 (6 bases). V shed 0 bases and J shed 0 bases, with 18 bases lying between them. This CDR3 spans 19 amino acids. CDR1 and CDR2 (germline): LNHDA, SQIVND (reference sequence).

The chain uses TRBV10-2 and TRBJ1-2; TRBD1 matches at 7 bases. This CDR3 comprises 13 residues. Germline CDR1 and CDR2: WSHSY and SAAADI. V gave up 6 bases and J gave up 2 bases; unmatched junction bases: 3. CDR3 sequence: CASSETGNYGYTF. DNA of the CDR3: TGCGCCAGCAGCGAGACAGGGAACTATGGCTACACCTTC.

This chain links TRBV6-4 with TRBJ2-3, with D possibly matching TRBD2 (5 bases). This CDR3 contains 15 residues. Per germline, CDR1 MRHNA and CDR2 SNTAGT. The V gene lost 0 bases and the J gene lost 2 bases, with 9 bases spanning the gap. This chain's CDR3 is CASSDSSGATDTQYF. CDR3 nucleotide sequence: TGTGCCAGCAGTGACTCGAGCGGTGCCACAGATACGCAGTATTTT.

This clone was counted a single time. The rearrangement joins TRBV5-4 to TRBJ2-3, with 8 bases aligning to TRBD2. CDR1 and CDR2 (germline): SGHNT, YYREEE (reference sequence). V dropped 3 bases and J dropped 8; count of bases not matched to a gene: 11. This CDR3 region has 15 residues. The CDR3 is CASSSQGRGEVTQYF. The CDR3 DNA sequence: TGTGCCAGCAGCTCTCAAGGGCGGGGGGAGGTTACGCAGTATTTT. The full variable domain, rest sourced from reference TRBV5-4 and TRBJ2-3, is ETGVTQSPTHLIKTRGQQVTLRCSSQSGHNTVSWYQQALGQGPQFIFQYYREEENGRGNFPPRFSGLQFPNYSSELNVNALELDDSALYLCASSSQGRGEVTQYFGPGTRLTVL.

The chain is built from TRBV10-3 and TRBJ2-1; D not certain. This CDR3 contains 16 residues. Trimming shortened V by 3 bases and J by 4 bases, and 16 bases separated the two germline ends. Germline CDR1 ENHRY, CDR2 SYGVKD. CDR3 sequence (DNA): TGTGCCATCAGTGAACCGGCGGCGACGCAATACAATGAGCAGTTCTTC. This gives the protein CAISEPAATQYNEQFF.

The chain has TRBV10-3 and TRBJ2-5, with 7 bases matching TRBD2. V shed 4 bases and J 1 base; nucleotides not matched to a gene: 3. In germline, CDR1 is ENHRY, CDR2 SYGVKD. CDR3 length: 14 residues. For the CDR3, the DNA is TGTGCCATCAGTGGGACTAGGGGCCAAGAGACCCAGTACTTC. Protein: CAISGTRGQETQYF.

The chain combines TRBV5-6 with TRBJ2-5; 8 nucleotides match TRBD1. The V segment lost 5 bases and the J segment 4 bases; nucleotides outside the gene matches: 7. Germline V gives CDR1 SGHDT, CDR2 YYEEEE. The CDR3 spans 14 residues. CDR3 bases: TGTGCCAGCAGGCGACAGGGGTGGTCAGAGACCCAGTACTTC. As protein: CASRRQGWSETQYF. The variable domain in full, with the rest retrieved from reference TRBV5-6 and TRBJ2-5, is DAGVTQSPTHLIKTRGQQVTLRCSPKSGHDTVSWYQQALGQGPQFIFQYYEEEERQRGNFPDRFSGHQFPNYSSELNVNALLLGDSALYLCASRRQGWSETQYFGPGTRLLVL.

V gene TRBV10-1 combines with J gene TRBJ2-3; TRBD2 matches at 11 bases. Per germline, CDR1 WNHNN and CDR2 SYGVQD (reference sequence). V dropped 5 bases and J dropped 3; count of bases not matched to a gene: 1. CDR3 length equals 14 residues. This chain's CDR3 is CASSRLAGTDTQYF. The CDR3 DNA follows: TGCGCCAGCAGTCGACTAGCGGGAACAGATACGCAGTATTTT.

The chain has TRBV19 and TRBJ2-7; 8 bases are a match to TRBD1. This CDR3 is built from 13 residues. With V trimmed by 9 bases and J by 3 bases, 7 bases remained unmatched. Germline V gives CDR1 LNHDA, CDR2 SQIVND (reference sequence). The CDR3 loop reads CASTGTGRYEQYF. CDR3 DNA: TGTGCCAGCACGGGGACAGGTCGCTACGAGCAGTACTTC.

The rearrangement joins TRBV18 to TRBJ1-1; 10 bases line up with TRBD1. The length of the CDR3 is 14 residues. The J segment lost 6 bases and the V segment lost 6 bases, leaving 7 bases of the junction unmatched. Germline CDR1 reads KGHSH; CDR2 reads LQKENI. The CDR3 region is CASSSDRGESEAFF. The CDR3 nucleotides read TGTGCCAGCTCCTCGGACAGGGGGGAGTCTGAAGCTTTCTTT.

The chain carries TRBV19 and TRBJ1-2, with D maybe TRBD1 (6 bases). The CDR3 has 15 amino acids. V was pared by 4 bases and J by 3 bases, with 15 bases between. Germline V gives CDR1 LNHDA, CDR2 SQIVND (reference sequence). The CDR3 reads CASSNPTGGYYGYTF. DNA for the CDR3: TGTGCCAGTAGTAACCCAACGGGGGGCTACTATGGCTACACCTTC. Filled out from reference TRBV19 and TRBJ1-2, the complete variable domain reads DGGITQSPKYLFRKEGQNVTLSCEQNLNHDAMYWYRQDPGQGLRLIYYSQIVNDFQKGDIAEGYSVSREKKESFPLTVTSAQKNPTAFYLCASSNPTGGYYGYTFGSGTRLTVV.

This chain uses TRBV5-1 with TRBJ1-2; TRBD1 agrees at 8 bases. With V trimmed by 0 bases and J by 4 bases, 2 bases remained unmatched. Germline V gene data show CDR1 as SGHRS and CDR2 as YFSETQ. This CDR3 is built from 14 residues. The CDR3, as DNA: TGCGCCAGCAGCTTGGGGCAGGGGGCCTATGGCTACACCTTC. Protein sequence: CASSLGQGAYGYTF.

J is TRBJ2-5 and V is TRBV2; 9 bases fit TRBD1. In germline, CDR1 is SNHLY, CDR2 FYNNEI. After removal of 3 bases from V and 2 bases from J, the junction contained 4 bases not matched to a gene. CDR3 length: 15 residues. The chain's CDR3 is CASSEGGTGQETQYF. The CDR3 DNA sequence: TGTGCCAGCAGTGAGGGGGGGACAGGGCAAGAGACCCAGTACTTC. The variable domain in full, completed from reference TRBV2 and TRBJ2-5, reads EPEVTQTPSHQVTQMGQEVILRCVPISNHLYFYWYRQILGQKVEFLVSFYNNEISEKSEIFDDQFSVERPDGSNFTLKIRSTKLEDSAMYFCASSEGGTGQETQYFGPGTRLLVL.

The rearrangement uses TRBV14 and TRBJ2-1, with a tentative D call TRBD1 (5 bases). CDR3 size: 16 residues. Per germline, CDR1 SGHDN and CDR2 FVKESK. V was cut by 4 bases and J by 4 bases, with 17 bases left in between. CDR3 loop: CASSPIRTQGYNEQFF. The CDR3 coding sequence is TGTGCCAGCAGCCCGATCCGGACCCAGGGATACAATGAGCAGTTCTTC. The whole variable domain, remainder taken from reference TRBV14 and TRBJ2-1, is EAGVTQFPSHSVIEKGQTVTLRCDPISGHDNLYWYRRVMGKEIKFLLHFVKESKQDESGMPNNRFLAERTGGTYSTLKVQPAELEDSGVYFCASSPIRTQGYNEQFFGPGTRLTVL.

DNA for the CDR3: TGTGCCAGCAGCTTAGATCGGGGGTTGGGCAATGAGCAGTTCTTC. Its protein is CASSLDRGLGNEQFF. The rearrangement links TRBV7-2 to TRBJ2-1; tentative D call: TRBD2 (6 bases). Trimming took off 1 base at V and 6 bases at J, with 13 bases between the two ends. The CDR3 sequence is 15 residues long. CDR1 and CDR2 (germline): SGHTA, FQGNSA.

The V and J genes are TRBV6-5 and TRBJ1-5; tentatively, D is TRBD1 (6 bases). V was trimmed by 6 bases and J by 1 base, leaving 13 bases between them. Per germline, CDR1 MNHEY and CDR2 SVGAGI. This CDR3 is built from 15 residues. Here the CDR3 DNA reads TGTGCCAGCAGCCCCTTGGGGGCGAGCAATCAGCCCCAGCATTTT. It codes for CASSPLGASNQPQHF.

The V and J genes are TRBV7-9 and TRBJ2-1; 11 positions agree with TRBD1. CDR3 size: 16 residues. The germline V gene has CDR1 SEHNR and CDR2 FQNEAQ (reference sequence). Unmatched junction bases numbered 7, after V lost 3 bases and J lost 6 bases. CDR3 in amino acids: CASSLEDRGLRNEQFF. The CDR3 region has the DNA TGTGCCAGCAGCTTGGAGGACAGGGGGCTTCGCAATGAGCAGTTCTTC.

The CDR3 DNA is TGTGCCAGCAGCTTAGAGGCGGCAGCGTATTCCACAGATACGCAGTATTTT. Translating gives CASSLEAAAYSTDTQYF. The chain combines TRBV11-2 with TRBJ2-3; D remains ambiguous. Trimming took off 0 bases at V and 2 bases at J, with 15 bases between the two ends. Per the germline V gene, CDR1 is SGHAT and CDR2 is FQNNGV. The CDR3 consists of 17 residues.

The V gene is TRBV5-1, the J gene TRBJ1-1; D might be TRBD1 (6 bases). The CDR3 runs to 14 residues. Germline-derived CDR1 and CDR2 are SGHRS and YFSETQ. The ends were cut back, 0 bases at V and 2 bases at J, with 8 bases in the middle. The CDR3 DNA is TGCGCCAGCAGCTTGGGAGGGGGTAACACTGAAGCTTTCTTT. Translation: CASSLGGGNTEAFF.

This clone has a single count. The chain uses TRBV5-4 and TRBJ2-5, with TRBD1 matching 7 bases. After removal of 4 bases from V and 5 bases from J, the junction contained 5 bases not matched to a gene. Germline V gene lookup returns CDR1 SGHNT and CDR2 YYREEE (reference sequence). The CDR3 covers 13 residues. CDR3 residues: CASSAQGQETQYF. The CDR3 nucleotides read TGTGCCAGCAGCGCACAGGGACAGGAGACCCAGTACTTC. The full variable domain, with the rest looked up from reference TRBV5-4 and TRBJ2-5, is ETGVTQSPTHLIKTRGQQVTLRCSSQSGHNTVSWYQQALGQGPQFIFQYYREEENGRGNFPPRFSGLQFPNYSSELNVNALELDDSALYLCASSAQGQETQYFGPGTRLLVL.

This clone came up once. The J gene is TRBJ1-1, the V gene TRBV4-1; TRBD1 might be the D (5 bases). The germline CDR1 and CDR2 sequences are MGHRA and YSYEKL. This CDR3 spans 15 amino acids. Trimming stripped 3 bases from V and 1 base from J, with 12 bases between. The CDR3 DNA sequence: TGCGCCAGCAGCCACGGGGGAATAGCGAACACTGAAGCTTTCTTT. The encoded protein is CASSHGGIANTEAFF.

The chain is built from TRBV7-2 and TRBJ2-7; 8 bases align to TRBD1. The CDR3 runs 14 residues. Germline CDR1 is SGHTA and CDR2 is FQGNSA. The trim removed 3 bases at V and 3 bases at J, leaving 4 bases unmatched. CDR3: CASSLDRVNYEQYF. The DNA for the CDR3 is TGTGCCAGCAGCTTGGACAGGGTAAACTACGAGCAGTACTTC.

V is TRBV2 and J is TRBJ2-3; 9 bases are shared with TRBD2. J lost 9 bases, V lost 5 bases, and 12 bases had no gene match. CDR1 and CDR2 (germline): SNHLY, FYNNEI. CDR3 size: 15 residues. The CDR3: CASSHPGLAGLTQYF. CDR3 coding DNA: TGTGCCAGCAGTCACCCGGGACTAGCCGGCTTAACGCAGTATTTT.

The V gene is TRBV29-1, the J gene TRBJ2-1; D unresolved. With 3 bases removed from V and 4 bases from J, the gap between germline ends came to 13 bases. CDR3 length: 14 residues. Germline V CDR1 and CDR2: SQVTM, ANQGSEA. The CDR3 reads CSVDVGAAYNEQFF. As DNA, the CDR3 is TGCAGCGTTGATGTCGGTGCCGCGTACAATGAGCAGTTCTTC.

The rearrangement uses TRBV10-3 and TRBJ2-5; D remains unclear. The V and J ends lost 4 bases and 1 base respectively, with 4 bases between them. CDR1 is ENHRY and CDR2 is SYGVKD in the germline V gene. The CDR3 has 12 residues. The CDR3 nucleotides are TGTGCCATCAGTGGGGCCCAAGAGACCCAGTACTTC. Its translation: CAISGAQETQYF.

This clone was observed a handful of times. The chain is built from TRBV30 and TRBJ1-5, with D perhaps TRBD1 (5 bases). In germline, CDR1 is GTSNPN, CDR2 SVGIG (reference sequence). The CDR3 has 13 amino acids. Trimming pared 5 bases from V and 3 bases from J, leaving 11 bases between. The CDR3 DNA follows: TGTGCCTGGTCCGGAGGGACCAATCAGCCCCAGCATTTT. Protein product: CAWSGGTNQPQHF.

This clone was counted a single time. The chain joins TRBV29-1 to TRBJ1-1, with D possibly matching TRBD1 (6 bases). CDR3 length equals 12 residues. Germline loops: CDR1 SQVTM, CDR2 ANQGSEA. V was cut by 5 bases and J by 3 bases, with 10 bases left in between. The CDR3, as DNA: TGCAGCGTTCAAAAGGGGGACACTGAAGCTTTCTTT. Protein product: CSVQKGDTEAFF.

The V and J genes are TRBV4-2 and TRBJ1-6; no definite D call. Germline V CDR1 and CDR2: LGHNA, YNFKEQ. CDR3 length equals 16 residues. Trimming removed 0 bases from V and 8 bases from J, with 14 bases in between. As DNA, the CDR3 is TGTGCCAGCAGCCAAGACGCAGTTCGTCTGGATTCACCCCTCCACTTT. Its protein product is CASSQDAVRLDSPLHF.

V is TRBV19 and J is TRBJ2-1, with 10 nucleotides matching TRBD2. Germline assignment: CDR1 LNHDA and CDR2 SQIVND (reference sequence). J lost 0 bases, V lost 3 bases, and 8 bases had no gene match. The CDR3 has 18 residues. The CDR3 DNA sequence: TGTGCCAGTAGTATTGTCCTAGCGGGAGTTCACTCCTACAATGAGCAGTTCTTC. Its translation is CASSIVLAGVHSYNEQFF.